This T cell receptor beta chain appears in the sequencing data of a study of blood T cell repertoires in COVID-19. Study context: Both acute and convalescent COVID-19 samples were obtained from the United States, Italy and Spain.

Under the authors' procedure: Using reference gene primer amplification, nucleated cell counts were estimated. TCRdb's copy holds only in-frame clones and misses some; the assay was immunoSEQ multiplex PCR. The D gene and trimming were derived from the DNA, and the V and J assignments and clone size from that table. The data show 130,000 to 150,000 clones, approximately 80% seen once. CDR3 length: 16 residues. J was trimmed by 0 bases and V by 1 base; bases with no gene match: 4. In germline, CDR1 is SNHLY, CDR2 FYNNEI. This clonotype originated in a man in his 70s who had recovered from COVID-19. This chain links TRBV2 with TRBJ2-3, with TRBD2 matching over 7 bases. Sequences were obtained from peripheral blood. CDR3 loop: CASSEGGGGSTDTQYF. CDR3 bases: TGTGCCAGCAGTGAAGGGGGCGGGGGAAGCACAGATACGCAGTATTTT.